These T cell receptor beta chains were read from a single sample in a study of Ad26.COV2.S vaccination and SARS-CoV-2 variants. Method: immunoSEQ multiplex PCR; TCRdb's copy keeps in-frame clones and lacks some. The table has about 350,000 clones, around 88% seen once. Sequenced here: peripheral blood, sampled in a trial of Ad26.COV2.S vaccine versus placebo. The receptors derive from a person aged 18-65 years who received the Ad26.COV2.S COVID-19 vaccine or a placebo. CDR3s include the opening cysteine and the closing phenylalanine or tryptophan. Fields, in order: J gene, V gene, CDR3 protein.

>TRBJ2-7|TRBV10-3
CAIAEGYEQYF
>TRBJ2-7|TRBV23-1
CASSGTLGPPTCEQYF
>TRBJ1-1|TRBV19
CASSSTRDTEAFF
>TRBJ2-7|TRBV29-1
CSVSDIYEQYF
>TRBJ2-7|TRBV30
CAWSLLGGEQYF
>TRBJ1-1|TRBV19
CATTEQGISEAFF
>TRBJ2-2|TRBV19
CASSSSGGTGELFF
>TRBJ2-7|TRBV5-6
CASSSRTGPYEQYF
>TRBJ2-1|TRBV3-1/TRBV3-2
CASSQDGGSYNEQFF
>TRBJ2-2|TRBV28
CASRISGSNTGELFF
>TRBJ1-5|TRBV19
CASSIRVSQPQHF
>TRBJ2-3|TRBV2
CASSGGRGSDTQYF
>TRBJ2-3|TRBV24-1
CATSDGGLAGTDTQYF
>TRBJ2-7|TRBV9
CASSEGGEVGSYEQYF
>TRBJ2-7|TRBV4-3
CASSQVLAGSYEQYF
>TRBJ2-1|TRBV9
CASSVSGAGAYNEQFF
>TRBJ2-4|TRBV6-5
CASSSQGIGKNIQYF
>TRBJ2-7|TRBV18
CASSPETGFEQYF
>TRBJ1-5|TRBV7-2
CASSSGARGQPQHF
>TRBJ2-1|TRBV5-4
CASRTAGGIHNEQFF
>TRBJ2-2|TRBV4-1
CASSRLHLGQMNTGELFF
>TRBJ1-1|TRBV5-1
CASSLDEGAVNTEAFF
>TRBJ2-2|TRBV5-4
CASRPWEWTNTGELFF
>TRBJ1-3|TRBV11-2
CASRPGTDSGNTIYF
>TRBJ2-7|TRBV2
CASSVGVTYEQYF